The 3 T cell receptor beta chains in this list originate from one sample, sequenced in a study of shared clonotypes between healthy human individuals. Naive CD8 cells, CD45RO-negative and positively selected for CCR7, excluded terminally differentiated effector memory CD45RA+ cells. The method was immunoSEQ multiplex PCR; TCRdb's version includes in-frame clones alone and lacks a portion of them. The sample lists over 750,000 clones, about 96% seen once, with approximately 0.2% in the top ten. Specimen: naive CD8+ T cells sorted from blood. Receptor source: a young man in good health.

Note on this clone: Different DNA sequences within this sample yield the same CDR3. V gene TRBV27 combines with J gene TRBJ2-7; 11 positions agree with TRBD2. Germline V gene lookup returns CDR1 MNHEY and CDR2 SMNVEV (reference sequence). The CDR3 totals 15 residues. V lost 5 bases, J lost 1 base, and 4 bases stayed unmatched. The CDR3 DNA reads TGTGCCAGCAGTCCTGGGACTAGCGGATCCTACGAGCAGTACTTC. It is translated as CASSPGTSGSYEQYF.

The gene calls are TRBV7-6 and TRBJ2-1, with 7 bases lining up with TRBD2. The ends lost 5 bases at V and 6 bases at J; junction bases unmatched: 13. Germline V CDR1 and CDR2: SGHVS, FNYEAQ. This CDR3 comprises 16 residues. The CDR3 coding sequence is TGTGCCAGCAGCCCAGGACTAGTGGCACTACTCAATGAGCAGTTCTTC. It specifies CASSPGLVALLNEQFF.

This chain joins TRBV11-2 and TRBJ2-7, with 11 bases that match TRBD2. Germline V gene data show CDR1 as SGHAT and CDR2 as FQNNGV. Unmatched junction bases numbered 4, after V lost 3 bases and J lost 12 bases. This CDR3 is 12 amino acids long. CDR3 loop: CASSLLAGGTYF. DNA for the CDR3: TGTGCCAGCAGCTTGCTAGCGGGAGGAACGTACTTC.